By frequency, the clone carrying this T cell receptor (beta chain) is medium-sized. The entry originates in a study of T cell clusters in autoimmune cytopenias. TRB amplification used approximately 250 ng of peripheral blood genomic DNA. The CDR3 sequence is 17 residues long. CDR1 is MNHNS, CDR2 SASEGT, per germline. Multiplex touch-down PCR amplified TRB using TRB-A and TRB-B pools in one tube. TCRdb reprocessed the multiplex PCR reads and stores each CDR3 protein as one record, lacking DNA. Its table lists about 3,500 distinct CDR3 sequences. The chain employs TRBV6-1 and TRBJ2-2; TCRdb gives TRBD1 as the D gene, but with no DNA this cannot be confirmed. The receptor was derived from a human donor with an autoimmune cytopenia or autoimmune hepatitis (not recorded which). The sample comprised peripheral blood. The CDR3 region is CASSPQPPGTGTGELFF.